Below are 18 T cell receptor beta chains sequenced from a single sample in a study of cytomegalovirus exposure and HLA in healthy donors. PCR was performed using 60 Vbeta and 13 Jbeta primers. Clones were sequenced by immunoSEQ multiplex PCR, and TCRdb holds only the in-frame ones, with some missing. The table records more than 200,000 clones, more than 75% of them present only once. The sequenced material came from PBMCs. These TCRs come from a man aged 40-49 years in good health and CMV-seropositive.

The J gene is TRBJ1-1, the V gene TRBV29-1; 7 bases are a match to TRBD1. This CDR3 comprises 13 residues. Trimming at V came to 2 bases and at J to 1 base, leaving 1 base not matched to a gene. The germline V gene has CDR1 SQVTM and CDR2 ANQGSEA. In nucleotides, the CDR3 is TGCAGCGTTGAAAACAGGGGGAACACTGAAGCTTTCTTT. Its translation: CSVENRGNTEAFF.

Points on this clone: An end of the junction differs from the germline gene, which may be a read error. This chain uses TRBV7-9 with TRBJ1-1; 7 positions match TRBD1. Per the germline V gene, CDR1 is SEHNR and CDR2 is FQNEAQ (reference sequence). The CDR3 totals 12 residues. As DNA, the CDR3 is TGTTCCAGCAACAACGGGACAGAGGAAGCTTTCTTT. Residues: CSSNNGTEEAFF. The full variable domain, with the rest looked up from reference TRBV7-9 and TRBJ1-1, is DTGVSQNPRHKITKRGQNVTFRCDPISEHNRLYWYRQTLGQGPEFLTYFQNEAQLEKSRLLSDRFSAERPKGSFSTLEIQRTEQGDSAMYLCSSNNGTEEAFFGQGTRLTVV.

A word on this clone: Here the CDR3 omits its conserved ending phenylalanine or tryptophan, so a read error is the likely source. The CDR3 DNA is TGTGCCAGCAGCCCCCCACTAGCGGGTGGAACCTACGAGCAGTACTTA. Protein product: CASSPPLAGGTYEQYL. The chain links TRBV14 to TRBJ2-7, with 9 bases fitting TRBD2. The CDR3 length is 16 residues. V lost 4 bases to trimming and J lost 2 bases; unmatched junction nucleotides: 9. Germline CDR1 and CDR2: SGHDN and FVKESK.

This clone was counted a few times. The chain is built from TRBV5-4 and TRBJ1-2; D unresolved. Trimming removed 4 bases from V and 4 bases from J, with 17 bases in between. This CDR3 has 15 residues. The germline V gene has CDR1 SGHNT and CDR2 YYREEE (reference sequence). CDR3 DNA: TGTGCCAGCAGCCCCCGGGCGGTCGGGGTCTATGGCTACACCTTC. Translated, it gives CASSPRAVGVYGYTF.

V is TRBV19 and J is TRBJ2-6, with 14 bases that match TRBD2. CDR3 length equals 19 residues. Germline trimming cut 1 base from V and 3 bases from J; bases unmatched to any gene: 5. CDR1 and CDR2 (germline): LNHDA, SQIVND (reference sequence). The CDR3 region is CASSIGLAGGPSGANVLTF. CDR3 sequence (DNA): TGTGCCAGTAGTATAGGACTAGCGGGAGGGCCTAGTGGGGCCAACGTCCTGACTTTC.

The rearrangement joins TRBV10-3 to TRBJ2-7, with D hard to call. The CDR3 has 11 amino acids. Germline V gene lookup returns CDR1 ENHRY and CDR2 SYGVKD. The germline V and J ends were trimmed by 3 bases and 5 bases, with 5 bases remaining between them. This CDR3 reads CAISDLHEQYF. In DNA, the CDR3 is TGTGCCATCAGTGATCTCCACGAGCAGTACTTC.

This chain joins TRBV25-1 and TRBJ1-1; D not resolved. CDR1 and CDR2 from the germline V gene are MGHDK and SYGVNS. The length of the CDR3 is 12 residues. V was cut by 6 bases and J by 5 bases, with 10 bases left in between. CDR3 sequence: CASRGLGTEAFF. In nucleotides, the CDR3 is TGTGCCAGCAGGGGCCTTGGTACTGAAGCTTTCTTT.

The chain has TRBV7-9 and TRBJ2-6, with 10 bases aligning to TRBD1. The V and J ends lost 3 bases and 2 bases, in that order; junction bases with no gene match: 4. The CDR3 loop spans 17 amino acids. The germline V gene encodes CDR1 SEHNR and CDR2 FQNEAQ (reference sequence). CDR3 nucleotides: TGTGCCAGCAGCTTCTCGACAGGGGGCGCTGGGGCCAACGTCCTGACTTTC. It codes for CASSFSTGGAGANVLTF.

This clone showed up just once. V usage is TRBV28 and J usage is TRBJ2-2, with 7 bases fitting TRBD2. The CDR3 covers 17 residues. Germline CDR1 reads MDHEN; CDR2 reads SYDVKM. The V segment lost 5 bases and the J segment 5 bases; nucleotides outside the gene matches: 14. The CDR3 loop reads CASSPTLTSVFTGELFF. The CDR3 coding sequence is TGTGCCAGCAGTCCGACCCTAACTAGCGTGTTTACCGGGGAGCTGTTTTTT.

The CDR3 spells CASSPKEGGGYTF. CDR3 bases: TGTGCCAGCTCACCAAAGGAAGGGGGCGGCTACACCTTC. The V and J genes are TRBV18 and TRBJ1-2; 7 nucleotides agree with TRBD1. The CDR3 sequence is 13 residues long. J lost 8 bases, V lost 2 bases, and 5 bases had no gene match. Germline V lookup: CDR1 KGHSH, CDR2 LQKENI.

V usage is TRBV7-6 and J usage is TRBJ1-2; no firm D call. The CDR3 length is 14 residues. Trimming left V 2 bases short and J 4 bases short, with 11 bases between. Germline CDR1 and CDR2: SGHVS and FNYEAQ. The CDR3 region has the DNA TGTGCCAGCAGCTTAACGAGGGAATCCTATGGCTACACCTTC. Translating it yields CASSLTRESYGYTF.

This clone was observed a single time. This chain joins TRBV2 and TRBJ2-7, with a weak D call TRBD1 (8 bases). V was clipped by 5 bases and J by 6 bases, with 26 bases between them. The germline V gene has CDR1 SNHLY and CDR2 FYNNEI. This CDR3 has 17 residues. Here the CDR3 DNA reads TGTGCCAGCAGTCAATCAACCCGGACAGGGAGGGTCTCCGAGCAGTACTTC. This gives the protein CASSQSTRTGRVSEQYF.

The chain uses TRBV6-1 and TRBJ2-3, with 9 bases that match TRBD2. The CDR3 totals 17 residues. The trim removed 4 bases at V and 5 bases at J, leaving 13 bases unmatched. The germline V gene encodes CDR1 MNHNS and CDR2 SASEGT. CDR3 in amino acids: CASSGPPLAGEGDTQYF. The CDR3 DNA follows: TGTGCCAGCAGTGGGCCCCCTTTAGCGGGAGAGGGAGATACGCAGTATTTT.

In this sample, this clone turned up once. V usage is TRBV7-9 and J usage is TRBJ2-5, with a possible D match to TRBD1 (6 bases). V lost 4 bases and J lost 9, with 18 bases in between. The CDR3 is 14 amino acids. Germline assignment: CDR1 SEHNR and CDR2 FQNEAQ (reference sequence). The CDR3 nucleotides read TGTGCCAGCAGCTGGGACACTTTGGTCGGGGCCCAGTACTTC. It specifies CASSWDTLVGAQYF.

The chain is built from TRBV4-1 and TRBJ2-2, with 12 bases aligning to TRBD2. The trim removed 2 bases at V and 4 bases at J, leaving 2 bases unmatched. Germline loops: CDR1 MGHRA, CDR2 YSYEKL. The CDR3 sequence is 16 residues long. The CDR3 loop reads CASSQTSGRSTGELFF. In DNA, the CDR3 is TGCGCCAGCAGCCAAACTAGCGGGAGGAGCACCGGGGAGCTGTTTTTT.

The chain uses TRBV11-2 and TRBJ2-7, with 7 nucleotides matching TRBD1. The germline CDR1 and CDR2 sequences are SGHAT and FQNNGV. The CDR3 runs to 13 residues. The trim removed 4 bases at V and 3 bases at J, leaving 3 bases unmatched. For the CDR3, the DNA is TGTGCCAGCAGCTCAGACAGGGTCTACGAGCAGTACTTC. This gives the protein CASSSDRVYEQYF.

The chain links TRBV15 to TRBJ2-5; 7 bases line up with TRBD2. V lost 8 bases, J lost 5 bases, and 11 bases stayed unmatched. Germline V CDR1 and CDR2: LNHNV, YYDKDF (reference sequence). The CDR3 contains 14 residues. The CDR3: CATAGGGSLETQYF. The CDR3 DNA reads as TGTGCCACCGCTGGGGGAGGGAGTCTGGAGACCCAGTACTTC.

The chain carries TRBV28 and TRBJ2-2; tentative D call: TRBD1 (6 bases). V lost 4 bases to trimming and J lost 5 bases, with 20 bases between them. The CDR3 has 17 residues. The germline V gene encodes CDR1 MDHEN and CDR2 SYDVKM. The chain's CDR3 is CASSSSSGHLSTGELFF. The CDR3 nucleotides are TGTGCCAGCAGTTCCTCCTCGGGACACCTTTCTACCGGGGAGCTGTTTTTT.